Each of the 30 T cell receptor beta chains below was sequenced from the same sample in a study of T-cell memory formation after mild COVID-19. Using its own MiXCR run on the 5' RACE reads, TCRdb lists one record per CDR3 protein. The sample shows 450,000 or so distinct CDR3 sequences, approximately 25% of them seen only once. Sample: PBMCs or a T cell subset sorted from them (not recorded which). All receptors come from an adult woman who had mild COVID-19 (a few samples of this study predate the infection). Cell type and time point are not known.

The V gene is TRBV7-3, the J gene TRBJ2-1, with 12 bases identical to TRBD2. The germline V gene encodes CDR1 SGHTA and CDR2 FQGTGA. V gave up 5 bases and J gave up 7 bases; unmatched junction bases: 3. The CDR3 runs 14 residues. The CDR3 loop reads CASSPSGRANEQFF. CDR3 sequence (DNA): TGTGCCAGCAGCCCTAGCGGGAGGGCTAATGAGCAGTTCTTC. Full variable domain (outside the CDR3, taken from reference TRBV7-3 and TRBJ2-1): GAGVSQTPSNKVTEKGKYVELRCDPISGHTALYWYRQSLGQGPEFLIYFQGTGAADDSGLPNDRFFAVRPEGSVSTLKIQRTERGDSAVYLCASSPSGRANEQFFGPGTRLTVL.

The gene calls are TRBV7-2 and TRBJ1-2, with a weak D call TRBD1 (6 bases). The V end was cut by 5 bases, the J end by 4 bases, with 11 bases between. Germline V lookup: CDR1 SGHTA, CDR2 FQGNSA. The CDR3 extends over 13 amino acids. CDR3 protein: CASSPQGGYGYTF. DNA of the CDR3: TGTGCCAGCAGCCCACAGGGTGGCTATGGCTACACCTTC.

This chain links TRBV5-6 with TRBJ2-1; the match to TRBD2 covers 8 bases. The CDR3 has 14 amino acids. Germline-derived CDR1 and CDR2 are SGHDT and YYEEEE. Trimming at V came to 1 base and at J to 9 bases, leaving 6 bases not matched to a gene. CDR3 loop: CASSLLAGKVEQFF. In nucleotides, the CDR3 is TGTGCCAGCAGCTTGTTAGCGGGAAAGGTTGAGCAGTTCTTC. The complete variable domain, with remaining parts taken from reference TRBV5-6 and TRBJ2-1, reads DAGVTQSPTHLIKTRGQQVTLRCSPKSGHDTVSWYQQALGQGPQFIFQYYEEEERQRGNFPDRFSGHQFPNYSSELNVNALLLGDSALYLCASSLLAGKVEQFFGPGTRLTVL.

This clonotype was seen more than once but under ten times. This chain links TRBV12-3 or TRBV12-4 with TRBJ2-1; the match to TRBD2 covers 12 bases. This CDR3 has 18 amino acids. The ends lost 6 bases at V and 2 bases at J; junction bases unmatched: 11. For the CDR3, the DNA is TGTGCCAGCAGCCCCGGGACTAGCGGGCTGAGAACCTACAATGAGCAGTTCTTC. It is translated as CASSPGTSGLRTYNEQFF.

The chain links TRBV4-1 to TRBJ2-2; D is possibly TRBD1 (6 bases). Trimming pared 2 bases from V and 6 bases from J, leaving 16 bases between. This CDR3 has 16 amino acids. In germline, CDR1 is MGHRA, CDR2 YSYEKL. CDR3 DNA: TGCGCCAGCAGCCAAAACATTGGCAGGGGCGCCGGGGAGCTGTTTTTT. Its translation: CASSQNIGRGAGELFF.

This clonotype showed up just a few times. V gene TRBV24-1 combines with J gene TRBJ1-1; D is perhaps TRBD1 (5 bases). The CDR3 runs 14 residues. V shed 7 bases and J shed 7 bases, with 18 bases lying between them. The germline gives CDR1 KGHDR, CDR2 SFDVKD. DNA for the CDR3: TGTGCCACCAGAGATACCACCAGGGACGGTGAAGCTTTCTTT. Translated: CATRDTTRDGEAFF.

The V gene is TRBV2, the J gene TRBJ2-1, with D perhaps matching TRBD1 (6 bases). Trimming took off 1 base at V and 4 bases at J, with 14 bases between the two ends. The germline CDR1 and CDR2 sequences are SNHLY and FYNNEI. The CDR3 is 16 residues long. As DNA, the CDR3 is TGTGCCAGCAGTGAAGAAGATGGGGGCCCTTACAATGAGCAGTTCTTC. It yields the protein CASSEEDGGPYNEQFF. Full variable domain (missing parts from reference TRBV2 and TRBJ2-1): EPEVTQTPSHQVTQMGQEVILRCVPISNHLYFYWYRQILGQKVEFLVSFYNNEISEKSEIFDDQFSVERPDGSNFTLKIRSTKLEDSAMYFCASSEEDGGPYNEQFFGPGTRLTVL.

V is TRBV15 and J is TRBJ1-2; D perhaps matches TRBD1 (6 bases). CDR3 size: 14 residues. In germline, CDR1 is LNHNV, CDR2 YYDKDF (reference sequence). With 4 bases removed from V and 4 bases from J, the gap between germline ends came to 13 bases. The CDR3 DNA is TGTGCCACCAGCACAGGGGCGCTTAGCTATGGCTACACCTTC. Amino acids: CATSTGALSYGYTF. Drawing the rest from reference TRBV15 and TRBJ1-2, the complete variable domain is DAMVIQNPRYQVTQFGKPVTLSCSQTLNHNVMYWYQQKSSQAPKLLFHYYDKDFNNEADTPDNFQSRRPNTSFCFLDIRSPGLGDTAMYLCATSTGALSYGYTFGSGTRLTVV.

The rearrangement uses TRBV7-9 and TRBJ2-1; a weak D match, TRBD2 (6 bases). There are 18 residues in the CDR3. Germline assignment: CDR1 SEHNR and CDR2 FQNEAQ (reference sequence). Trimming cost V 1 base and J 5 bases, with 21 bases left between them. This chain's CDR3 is CASSLGAPDNWGDNEQFF. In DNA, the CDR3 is TGTGCCAGCAGCTTAGGGGCCCCCGACAATTGGGGGGACAATGAGCAGTTCTTC.

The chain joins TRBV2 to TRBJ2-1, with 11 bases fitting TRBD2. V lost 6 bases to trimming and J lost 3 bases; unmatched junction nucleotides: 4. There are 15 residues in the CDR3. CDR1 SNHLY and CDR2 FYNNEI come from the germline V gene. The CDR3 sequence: CASSDGTSGYNEQFF. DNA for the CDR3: TGTGCCAGCAGCGACGGGACTAGCGGCTACAATGAGCAGTTCTTC.

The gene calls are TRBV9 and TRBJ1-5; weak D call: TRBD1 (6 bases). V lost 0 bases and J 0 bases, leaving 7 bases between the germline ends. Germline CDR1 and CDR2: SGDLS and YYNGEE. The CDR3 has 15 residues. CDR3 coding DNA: TGTGCCAGCAGCGTAGGACAGGATAGCAATCAGCCCCAGCATTTT. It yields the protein CASSVGQDSNQPQHF.

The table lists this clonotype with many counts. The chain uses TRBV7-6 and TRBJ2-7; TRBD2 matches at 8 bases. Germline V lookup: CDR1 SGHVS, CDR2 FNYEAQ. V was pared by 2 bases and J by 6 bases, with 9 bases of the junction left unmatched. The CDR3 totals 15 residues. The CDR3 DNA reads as TGTGCCAGCAGCTTACGAGCGGGAGCTTCTACCGAGCAGTACTTC. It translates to CASSLRAGASTEQYF.

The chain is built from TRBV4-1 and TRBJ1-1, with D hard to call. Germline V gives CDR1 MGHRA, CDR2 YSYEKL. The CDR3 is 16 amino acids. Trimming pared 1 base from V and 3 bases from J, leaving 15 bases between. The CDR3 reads CASSQAVGLWDTEAFF. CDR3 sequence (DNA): TGCGCCAGCAGCCAAGCCGTTGGACTTTGGGACACTGAAGCTTTCTTT.

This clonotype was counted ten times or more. As DNA, the CDR3 is TGTGCCAGCAGTTCGGGCGGGGTACTGAGGTACGAGCAGTACTTC. Its translation is CASSSGGVLRYEQYF. The chain is built from TRBV12-3 or TRBV12-4 and TRBJ2-7; a possible D gene is TRBD2 (6 bases). This CDR3 comprises 15 residues. The V end lost 4 bases, the J end lost 4 bases, and 17 bases lay between the germline ends.

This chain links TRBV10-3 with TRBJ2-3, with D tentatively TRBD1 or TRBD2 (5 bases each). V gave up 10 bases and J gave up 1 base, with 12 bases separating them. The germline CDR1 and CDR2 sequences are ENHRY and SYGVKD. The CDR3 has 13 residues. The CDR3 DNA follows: TGTGCCAACGCCGGGACCGGCACAGATACGCAGTATTTT. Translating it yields CANAGTGTDTQYF.

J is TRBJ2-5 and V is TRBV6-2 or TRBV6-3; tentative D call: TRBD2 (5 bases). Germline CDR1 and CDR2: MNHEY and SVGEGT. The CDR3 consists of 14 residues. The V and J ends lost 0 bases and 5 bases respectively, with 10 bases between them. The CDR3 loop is CASSYSQEVETQYF. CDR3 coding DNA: TGTGCCAGCAGTTACTCCCAGGAGGTTGAGACCCAGTACTTC.

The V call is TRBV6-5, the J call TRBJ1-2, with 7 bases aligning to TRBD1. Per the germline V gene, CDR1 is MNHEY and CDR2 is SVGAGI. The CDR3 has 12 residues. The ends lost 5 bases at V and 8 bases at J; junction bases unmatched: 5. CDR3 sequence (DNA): TGTGCCAGCAGTACAGGGGTCGACGGCTACACCTTC. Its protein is CASSTGVDGYTF.

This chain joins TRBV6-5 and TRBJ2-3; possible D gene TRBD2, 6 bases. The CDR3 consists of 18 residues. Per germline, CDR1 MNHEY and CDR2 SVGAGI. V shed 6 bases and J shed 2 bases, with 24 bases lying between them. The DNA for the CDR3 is TGTGCCAGCAGCCCCACGCCCTGGACATCGGGGGTCACAGATACGCAGTATTTT. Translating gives CASSPTPWTSGVTDTQYF.

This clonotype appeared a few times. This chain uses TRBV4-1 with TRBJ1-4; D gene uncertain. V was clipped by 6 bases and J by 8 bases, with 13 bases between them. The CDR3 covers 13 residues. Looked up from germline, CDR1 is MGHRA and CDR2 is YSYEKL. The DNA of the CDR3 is TGCGCCAGCAGTCTGGCGGGGAACGAAAAACTGTTTTTT. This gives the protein CASSLAGNEKLFF.

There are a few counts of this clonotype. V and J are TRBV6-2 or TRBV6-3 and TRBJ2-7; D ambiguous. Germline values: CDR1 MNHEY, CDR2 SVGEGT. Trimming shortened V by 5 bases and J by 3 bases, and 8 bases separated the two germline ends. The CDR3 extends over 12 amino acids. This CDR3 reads CASSNYSYEQYF. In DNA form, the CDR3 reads TGTGCCAGCAGTAACTACAGCTACGAGCAGTACTTC.

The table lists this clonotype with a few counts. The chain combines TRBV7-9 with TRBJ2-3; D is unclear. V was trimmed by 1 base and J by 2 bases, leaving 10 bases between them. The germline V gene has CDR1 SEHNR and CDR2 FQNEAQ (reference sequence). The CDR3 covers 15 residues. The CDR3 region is CASSLDRRTTDTQYF. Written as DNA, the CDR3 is TGTGCCAGCAGCTTAGATCGTAGAACCACAGATACGCAGTATTTT.

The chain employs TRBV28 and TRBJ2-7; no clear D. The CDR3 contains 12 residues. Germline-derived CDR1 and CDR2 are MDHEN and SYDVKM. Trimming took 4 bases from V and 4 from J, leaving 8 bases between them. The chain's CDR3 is CASSSSVYEQYF. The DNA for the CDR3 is TGTGCCAGCAGTTCCTCGGTTTACGAGCAGTACTTC. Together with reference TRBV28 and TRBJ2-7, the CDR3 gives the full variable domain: DVKVTQSSRYLVKRTGEKVFLECVQDMDHENMFWYRQDPGLGLRLIYFSYDVKMKEKGDIPEGYSVSREKKERFSLILESASTNQTSMYLCASSSSVYEQYFGPGTRLTVT.

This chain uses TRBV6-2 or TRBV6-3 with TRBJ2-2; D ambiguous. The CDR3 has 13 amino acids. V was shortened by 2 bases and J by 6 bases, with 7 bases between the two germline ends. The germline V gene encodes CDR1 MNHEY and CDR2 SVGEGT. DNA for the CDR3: TGTGCCAGCAGTTACGGAATTGCCGGGGAGCTGTTTTTT. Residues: CASSYGIAGELFF.

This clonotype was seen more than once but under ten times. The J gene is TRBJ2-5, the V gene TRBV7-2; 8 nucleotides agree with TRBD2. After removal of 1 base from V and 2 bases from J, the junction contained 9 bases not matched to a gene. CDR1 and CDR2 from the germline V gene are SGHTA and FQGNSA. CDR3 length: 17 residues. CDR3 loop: CASSLVGLAGPQETQYF. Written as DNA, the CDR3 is TGTGCCAGCAGCTTAGTCGGGCTAGCGGGCCCTCAAGAGACCCAGTACTTC.

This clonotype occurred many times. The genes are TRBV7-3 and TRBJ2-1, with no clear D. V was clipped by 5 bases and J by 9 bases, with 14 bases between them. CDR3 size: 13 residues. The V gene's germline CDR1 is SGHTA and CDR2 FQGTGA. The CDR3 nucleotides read TGTGCCAGCAGCCTAAACGGACGGAGTGAGCAGTTCTTC. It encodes CASSLNGRSEQFF. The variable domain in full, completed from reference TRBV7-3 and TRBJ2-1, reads GAGVSQTPSNKVTEKGKYVELRCDPISGHTALYWYRQSLGQGPEFLIYFQGTGAADDSGLPNDRFFAVRPEGSVSTLKIQRTERGDSAVYLCASSLNGRSEQFFGPGTRLTVL.

The CDR3: CSARELGAGGDLWAFF. The CDR3 DNA sequence: TGCAGTGCTAGAGAACTGGGGGCAGGAGGCGATTTGTGGGCTTTCTTT. The genes are TRBV20-1 and TRBJ1-1, with D maybe TRBD1 (6 bases). The V end was cut by 0 bases, the J end by 11 bases, with 25 bases between. CDR1 and CDR2 (germline): DFQATT, SNEGSKA (reference sequence). The CDR3 runs to 16 residues.

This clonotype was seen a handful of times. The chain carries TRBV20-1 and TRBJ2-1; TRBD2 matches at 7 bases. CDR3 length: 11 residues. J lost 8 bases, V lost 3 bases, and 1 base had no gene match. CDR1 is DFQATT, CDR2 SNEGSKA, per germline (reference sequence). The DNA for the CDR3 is TGCAGTGCTAGGACTAGCCATGAGCAGTTCTTC. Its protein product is CSARTSHEQFF.

CDR3 loop: CASSFRQGGETQYF. The CDR3 DNA sequence: TGCGCCAGCAGCTTCAGGCAGGGTGGCGAGACCCAGTACTTC. The chain recombines TRBV5-1 with TRBJ2-5, with D perhaps TRBD1 (5 bases). This CDR3 has 14 amino acids. Trimming shortened V by 2 bases and J by 5 bases, and 13 bases separated the two germline ends. Germline V CDR1 and CDR2: SGHRS, YFSETQ. Filled out from reference TRBV5-1 and TRBJ2-5, the complete variable domain reads KAGVTQTPRYLIKTRGQQVTLSCSPISGHRSVSWYQQTPGQGLQFLFEYFSETQRNKGNFPGRFSGRQFSNSRSEMNVSTLELGDSALYLCASSFRQGGETQYFGPGTRLLVL.

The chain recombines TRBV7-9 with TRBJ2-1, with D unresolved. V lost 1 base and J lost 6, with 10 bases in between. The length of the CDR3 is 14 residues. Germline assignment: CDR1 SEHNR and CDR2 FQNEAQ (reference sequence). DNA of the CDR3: TGTGCCAGCAGCTTAGTTGGCGTTGGCAATGAGCAGTTCTTC. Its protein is CASSLVGVGNEQFF.

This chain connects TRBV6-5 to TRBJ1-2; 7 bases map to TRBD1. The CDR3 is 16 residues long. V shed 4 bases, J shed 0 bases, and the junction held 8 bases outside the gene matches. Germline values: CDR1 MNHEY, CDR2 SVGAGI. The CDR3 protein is CASSSRGQETNYGYTF. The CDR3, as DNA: TGTGCCAGCAGTTCGCGTGGACAGGAGACTAACTATGGCTACACCTTC.